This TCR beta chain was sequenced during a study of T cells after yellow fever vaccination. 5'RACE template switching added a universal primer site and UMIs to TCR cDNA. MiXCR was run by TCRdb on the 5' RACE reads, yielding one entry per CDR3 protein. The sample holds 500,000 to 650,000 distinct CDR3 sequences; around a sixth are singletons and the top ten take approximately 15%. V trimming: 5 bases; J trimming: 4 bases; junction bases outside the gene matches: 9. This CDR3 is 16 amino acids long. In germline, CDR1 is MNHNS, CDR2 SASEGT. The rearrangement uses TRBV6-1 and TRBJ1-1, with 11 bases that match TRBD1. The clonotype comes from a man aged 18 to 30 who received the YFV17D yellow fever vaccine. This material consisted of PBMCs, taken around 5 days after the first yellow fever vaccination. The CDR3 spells CASSSAGTGGGTEAFF. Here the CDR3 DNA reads TGTGCCAGCAGTAGCGCGGGGACAGGGGGTGGCACTGAAGCTTTCTTT.